This section outlines one T cell receptor beta chain sequence together with its context. Method: immunoSEQ multiplex PCR; TCRdb's copy keeps in-frame clones and lacks some. The sample lists 25,000 to 35,000 clones, roughly 95% seen once, with about 3% in the top ten. This sample was taken from a study of circulating and synovial CD4+ cells in juvenile arthritis. Germline CDR1 is MNHNY and CDR2 is SVGAGI (reference sequence). V shed 5 bases and J 3 bases; nucleotides not matched to a gene: 8. There are 15 residues in the CDR3. The clonotype originates from a human donor with juvenile idiopathic arthritis. V and J are TRBV6-6 and TRBJ1-2; TRBD1 matches at 8 bases. The sequencing sample was made of CD4+ T cells from blood. CDR3 in DNA: TGTGCCAGCAGTAGGACAGGGCTGAATGACTATGGCTACACCTTC. Translation gives CASSRTGLNDYGYTF.